This is a list of T cell receptor beta chains from one sample in a study of T-cell memory formation after mild COVID-19. TCRdb re-called the 5' RACE reads with MiXCR, one entry per CDR3 protein. The sample has 75,000 to 90,000 distinct CDR3 sequences; more than 11% are singletons. Input material: PBMCs or a T cell subset sorted from them (not recorded which). These receptors were collected from an adult woman who had mild COVID-19 (a few samples of this study predate the infection). Cell type and time point are not known. The CDR3 runs from the conserved cysteine through the conserved F or W. D genes are given only for firm matches. Clone size is given for some rows only: seen once, a few or many times, or a class if the clone is expanded.

j_gene	v_gene	abundance	d_gene	CDR3nt	CDR3aa
TRBJ1-1	TRBV6-5	few	-	TGTGCCAGCAGTTACGTTCAGGGTGAAGCTTTCTTT	CASSYVQGEAFF
TRBJ2-7	TRBV20-1	-	TRBD2	TGCAGTGCTAGAGACGCTATTAGCGGGAGTTCTCTCTACGAGCAGTACTTC	CSARDAISGSSLYEQYF
TRBJ2-7	TRBV20-1	-	-	TGCAGTGCTAGGGTCGGAGACTACGAGCAGTACTTC	CSARVGDYEQYF
TRBJ2-5	TRBV11-2	few	TRBD2	TGTGCCAGCAGCTTCGGCGGGGGGGCCAGGGAGACCCAGTACTTC	CASSFGGGARETQYF
TRBJ2-7	TRBV27	-	-	TGTGCCAGCAGCCAGAGACAGTCCGAGCAGTACTTC	CASSQRQSEQYF
TRBJ1-1	TRBV5-1	few	-	TGCGCCAGCAGCCCTGGGGACGGAAGCAACACTGAAGCTTTCTTT	CASSPGDGSNTEAFF
TRBJ1-2	TRBV5-4	few	-	TGTGCCAGCAGCGCTATGGGGTTGCGGACCTATGGCTACACCTTC	CASSAMGLRTYGYTF
TRBJ2-1	TRBV6-4	few	-	TGTGCCAGCAGCCCCGTTGGGGGGGCGGATGAGCAGTTCTTC	CASSPVGGADEQFF
TRBJ2-1	TRBV12-2	few	-	TGTGCAAGTCGCTCCCTCCCCACTAGCATAGATTACAATGAGCAGTTCTTC	CASRSLPTSIDYNEQFF
TRBJ1-1	TRBV6-5	few	-	TGTGCCAGCAGTTACTCTACCTTCCAGAACACTGAAGCTTTCTTT	CASSYSTFQNTEAFF
TRBJ2-4	TRBV4-3	many	TRBD2	TGCGCCAGCAGCCAAGATCGACAAGCGGGAGTGATCAAAAACATTCAGTACTTC	CASSQDRQAGVIKNIQYF
TRBJ2-5	TRBV29-1	-	-	TGCAGCGTTGAAGATTTGAGACAGCTCCAAGAGACCCAGTACTTC	CSVEDLRQLQETQYF
TRBJ2-5	TRBV9	few	-	TGTGCCAGCAGCAAAGACGTGGGCCTCCAGGAAGAGACCCAGTACTTC	CASSKDVGLQEETQYF
TRBJ2-1	TRBV27	many	-	TGTGCCAGCAGTTTAGGGACCCACTTCAATGAGCAGTTCTTC	CASSLGTHFNEQFF
TRBJ2-1	TRBV29-1	-	TRBD2	TGCAGCGTTCTAGCGGAAGTAAGCTCCTACAATGAGCAGTTCTTC	CSVLAEVSSYNEQFF
TRBJ2-1	TRBV7-9	-	TRBD2	TGTGCCAGCAGCTTAGCGGGGGGGGATGGACAGTTCTTC	CASSLAGGDGQFF
TRBJ1-1	TRBV9	-	-	TGTGCCAGCAGCCACCAAGGGGGGGTTGAAGCTTTCTTT	CASSHQGGVEAFF
TRBJ1-5	TRBV12-3/TRBV12-4	few	-	TGTGCCAGCAGTTTTTACACAGCTCAGCCCCAGCATTTT	CASSFYTAQPQHF
TRBJ2-7	TRBV29-1	few	-	TGCAGCGTTTTGCTAGGGGACTACGAGCAGTACTTC	CSVLLGDYEQYF
TRBJ2-1	TRBV12-3/TRBV12-4	few	TRBD2	TGTGCCAGCAGTTGGCCCCCGGGACTAGCGGGAGCGCCCACAAGAGGTGAGCAGTTCTTC	CASSWPPGLAGAPTRGEQFF
TRBJ2-5	TRBV6-6	once	TRBD1	TGTGCCAGCAGTTACACCTGGGACAGTAGGGAGACCCAGTACTTC	CASSYTWDSRETQYF
TRBJ2-7	TRBV20-1	few	-	TGCAGTGCTAGGCTTCGGCACTCCTACGAGCAGTACTTC	CSARLRHSYEQYF
TRBJ1-2	TRBV6-5	few	TRBD1	TGTGCCAGCAGTTACTCGGACAGGGGACATGGCTACACCTTC	CASSYSDRGHGYTF
TRBJ2-1	TRBV27	few	-	TGTGCCAGCGGGGGGACAGCCTACAATGAGCAGTTCTTC	CASGGTAYNEQFF